These 10 T cell receptor beta chains share one sample of origin, sequenced in a study of T cell changes during pregnancy in multiple sclerosis. Libraries were prepared by immunoSEQ multiplex PCR; TCRdb keeps only in-frame clonotypes and omits some of them. The top ten hold around 0.8% of the sample, which has roughly 100,000 clones, 90% seen once. The sample in question was peripheral blood, obtained in the second trimester of pregnancy. Receptors were obtained from a female donor in good health, enrolled as a control in a pregnancy study.

This clone appeared once. This sequence joins TRBV7-9 and TRBJ2-1; tentative D call: TRBD2 (5 bases). The germline CDR1 and CDR2 sequences are SEHNR and FQNEAQ (reference sequence). V lost 2 bases and J lost 8, with 10 bases in between. This CDR3 comprises 13 residues. Here the CDR3 DNA reads TGTGCCAGCAGCTTATTCCTAGCCGATGAGCAGTTCTTC. Translation: CASSLFLADEQFF.

The chain links TRBV5-1 to TRBJ2-7; 8 bases fit TRBD1. Germline V lookup: CDR1 SGHRS, CDR2 YFSETQ. The CDR3 has 15 residues. V lost 4 bases to trimming and J lost 3 bases; unmatched junction nucleotides: 9. The CDR3 sequence is CASSPLQGVVYEQYF. CDR3 in DNA: TGCGCCAGCAGCCCACTACAGGGGGTGGTCTACGAGCAGTACTTC.

The sample holds one count of this clone. V gene TRBV7-8 combines with J gene TRBJ2-7; tentatively, D is TRBD2 (6 bases). The CDR3 length is 14 residues. V lost 1 base and J 5 bases, leaving 12 bases between the germline ends. Looked up from germline, CDR1 is SGHVS and CDR2 is FQNEAQ. The CDR3 bases are TGTGCCAGCAGCTTAGGCCGGGAGAAGGACGAGCAGTACTTC. Its translation is CASSLGREKDEQYF.

The CDR3 spells CASRLWLRTGNNYGYTF. In nucleotides, the CDR3 is TGTGCCAGCAGATTATGGCTAAGGACAGGCAATAACTATGGCTACACCTTC. The J gene is TRBJ1-2, the V gene TRBV5-6; 7 bases fit TRBD1. Germline V lookup: CDR1 SGHDT, CDR2 YYEEEE. The junction had 14 bases not matched to a gene; V was cut back by 5 bases and J by 1 base. The CDR3 runs 17 residues.

Here the CDR3 reads CASSLGPSGGTDTQYF. The CDR3 bases are TGTGCCAGCAGCTTAGGTCCTAGCGGGGGAACAGATACGCAGTATTTT. J is TRBJ2-3 and V is TRBV7-6; 10 positions agree with TRBD2. The CDR3 loop spans 16 amino acids. The germline V gene has CDR1 SGHVS and CDR2 FNYEAQ. V lost 1 base to trimming and J lost 3 bases; unmatched junction nucleotides: 4.

The chain employs TRBV2 and TRBJ2-5; TRBD2 is a possible D gene (5 bases). V was clipped by 7 bases and J by 5 bases, with 14 bases between them. The CDR3 sequence is 13 residues long. CDR1 SNHLY and CDR2 FYNNEI come from the germline V gene. The CDR3 spells CASIITRGETQYF. The CDR3 bases are TGTGCCAGCATCATCACCAGAGGGGAGACCCAGTACTTC.

This chain joins TRBV28 and TRBJ2-5; 15 nucleotides align to TRBD2. With 5 bases clipped from V and 14 bases from J, the junction kept 9 bases outside the gene matches. The germline V gene has CDR1 MDHEN and CDR2 SYDVKM. The CDR3 runs 14 residues. In DNA, the CDR3 is TGTGCCAGCAGTCCTGTAGAGGGACTAGCGGGAGGCTACTTC. Its protein is CASSPVEGLAGGYF.

V usage is TRBV27 and J usage is TRBJ1-6; 7 bases are a match to TRBD1. After removal of 3 bases from V and 6 bases from J, the junction contained 5 bases not matched to a gene. The CDR3 contains 15 residues. Germline loops: CDR1 MNHEY, CDR2 SMNVEV (reference sequence). The DNA of the CDR3 is TGTGCCAGCAGTTTCTCTTACAGGGGTAATTCACCCCTCCACTTT. Residues: CASSFSYRGNSPLHF.

The V gene is TRBV6-5, the J gene TRBJ1-6; 12 nucleotides agree with TRBD1. The CDR3 spans 15 residues. Germline assignment: CDR1 MNHEY and CDR2 SVGAGI. Trimming at V came to 4 bases and at J to 8 bases, leaving 3 bases not matched to a gene. The CDR3 loop is CASSWGQGADSPLHF. In DNA form, the CDR3 reads TGTGCCAGCAGTTGGGGACAGGGGGCAGATTCACCCCTCCACTTT.

The chain uses TRBV11-3 and TRBJ2-1, with D possibly TRBD2 on 7 matching bases. Trimming cost V 5 bases and J 2 bases, with 13 bases left between them. The CDR3 contains 15 residues. Germline V gene data show CDR1 as SGHNT and CDR2 as YENEEA. DNA of the CDR3: TGTGCCAGCAGCCCTGAGGGGGGGGCCTACAATGAGCAGTTCTTC. It yields the protein CASSPEGGAYNEQFF.